This T cell receptor beta chain was sequenced for a study of cytomegalovirus exposure and HLA in healthy donors. General study results and limits: Three chains linked to CMV were shown in vitro to be specific for CMV antigens. Associated with cytomegalovirus, according to the listing, were approximately 160 TCR beta chains.

With respect to this clone: Antigen specificity is unknown.

Germline CDR1 and CDR2: SGHVS and FQNEAQ. V gave up 1 base and J gave up 3 bases, with 9 bases separating them. This CDR3 region has 14 residues. Generated by immunoSEQ multiplex PCR, the TCRdb table keeps only in-frame clones and is missing some. The table lists approximately 73,000 clones, 85% to 95% of them singletons, with less than 3.5% in the top ten. Material for sequencing was PBMCs. This clonotype was obtained from a man in his late teens or twenties in good health and CMV-seronegative. This rearrangement joins TRBV7-8 to TRBJ1-1; perhaps TRBD1 as D (6 bases). In nucleotides, the CDR3 is TGTGCCAGCAGCTTAGTTAGGGGGTACACTGAAGCTTTCTTT. This codes for CASSLVRGYTEAFF.